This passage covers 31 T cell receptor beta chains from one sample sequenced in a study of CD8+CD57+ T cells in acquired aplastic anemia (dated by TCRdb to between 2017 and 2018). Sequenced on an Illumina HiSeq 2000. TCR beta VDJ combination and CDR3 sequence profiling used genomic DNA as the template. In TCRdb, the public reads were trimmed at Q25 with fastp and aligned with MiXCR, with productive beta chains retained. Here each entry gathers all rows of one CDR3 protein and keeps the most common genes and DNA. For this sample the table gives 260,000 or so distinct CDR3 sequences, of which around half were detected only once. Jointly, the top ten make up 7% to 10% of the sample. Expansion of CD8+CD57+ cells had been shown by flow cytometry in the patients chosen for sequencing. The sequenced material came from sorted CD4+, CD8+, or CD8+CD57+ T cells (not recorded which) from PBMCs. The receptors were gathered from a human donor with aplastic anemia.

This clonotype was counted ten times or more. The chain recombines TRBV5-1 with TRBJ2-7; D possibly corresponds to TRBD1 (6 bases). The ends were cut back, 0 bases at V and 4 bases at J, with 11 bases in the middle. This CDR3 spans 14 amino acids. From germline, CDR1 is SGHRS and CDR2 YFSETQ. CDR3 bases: TGCGCCAGCAGCTTGGGACAGGTGACATACGAGCAGTACTTC. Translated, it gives CASSLGQVTYEQYF.

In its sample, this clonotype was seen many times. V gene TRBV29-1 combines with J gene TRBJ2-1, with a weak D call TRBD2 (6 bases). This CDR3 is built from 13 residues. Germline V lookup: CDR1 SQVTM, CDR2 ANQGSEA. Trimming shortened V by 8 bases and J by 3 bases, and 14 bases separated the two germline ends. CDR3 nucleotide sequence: TGCAGCTTCGGAGTAGCGGACTACAATGAGCAGTTCTTC. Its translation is CSFGVADYNEQFF.

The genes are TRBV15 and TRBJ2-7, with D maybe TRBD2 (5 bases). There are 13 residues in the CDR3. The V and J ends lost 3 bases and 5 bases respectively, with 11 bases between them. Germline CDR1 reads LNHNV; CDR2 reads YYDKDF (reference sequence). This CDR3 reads CATSSLDSDEQYF. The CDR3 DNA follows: TGTGCCACCAGCAGCCTTGATAGCGACGAGCAGTACTTC.

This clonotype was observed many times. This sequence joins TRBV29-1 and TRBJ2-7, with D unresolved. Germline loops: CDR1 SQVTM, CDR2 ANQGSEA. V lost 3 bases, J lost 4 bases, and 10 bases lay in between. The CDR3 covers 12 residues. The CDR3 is CSVEGRPYEQYF. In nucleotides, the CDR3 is TGCAGCGTTGAGGGCAGACCTTACGAGCAGTACTTC.

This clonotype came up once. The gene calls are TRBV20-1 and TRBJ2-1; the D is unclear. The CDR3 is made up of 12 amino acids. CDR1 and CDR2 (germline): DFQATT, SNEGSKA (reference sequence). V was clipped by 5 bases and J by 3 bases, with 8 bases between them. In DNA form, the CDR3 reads TGCAGTGCTCCTTACAACTACAATGAGCAGTTCTTC. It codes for CSAPYNYNEQFF.

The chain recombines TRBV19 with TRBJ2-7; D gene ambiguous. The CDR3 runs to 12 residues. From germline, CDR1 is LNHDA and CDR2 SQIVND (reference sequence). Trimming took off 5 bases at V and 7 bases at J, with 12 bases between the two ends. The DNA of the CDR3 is TGTGCCAGTAGTCCTTGGGTAACAGAGCAGTACTTC. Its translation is CASSPWVTEQYF.

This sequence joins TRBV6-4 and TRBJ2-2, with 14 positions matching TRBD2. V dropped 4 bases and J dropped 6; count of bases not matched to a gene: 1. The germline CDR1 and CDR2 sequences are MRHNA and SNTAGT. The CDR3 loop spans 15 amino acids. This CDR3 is CASSVTSGGAGELFF. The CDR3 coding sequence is TGTGCCAGCAGTGTGACTAGCGGGGGGGCCGGGGAGCTGTTTTTT.

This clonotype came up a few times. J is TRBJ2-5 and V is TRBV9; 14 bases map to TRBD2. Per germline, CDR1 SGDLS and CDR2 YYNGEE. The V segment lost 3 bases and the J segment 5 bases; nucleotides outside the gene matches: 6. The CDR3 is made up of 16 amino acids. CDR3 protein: CASSGWTSGGFETQYF. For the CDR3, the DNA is TGTGCCAGCAGCGGCTGGACTAGCGGGGGGTTTGAGACCCAGTACTTC. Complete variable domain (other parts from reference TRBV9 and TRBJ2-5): DSGVTQTPKHLITATGQRVTLRCSPRSGDLSVYWYQQSLDQGLQFLIQYYNGEERAKGNILERFSAQQFPDLHSELNLSSLELGDSALYFCASSGWTSGGFETQYFGPGTRLLVL.

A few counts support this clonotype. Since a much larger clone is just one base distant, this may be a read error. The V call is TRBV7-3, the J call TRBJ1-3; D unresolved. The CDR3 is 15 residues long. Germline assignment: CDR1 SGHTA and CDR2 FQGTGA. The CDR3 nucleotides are TGCGCCAGCAGCCAAGACCTGAGCTCTGGAAACACCATACATTTT. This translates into CASSQDLSSGNTIHF.

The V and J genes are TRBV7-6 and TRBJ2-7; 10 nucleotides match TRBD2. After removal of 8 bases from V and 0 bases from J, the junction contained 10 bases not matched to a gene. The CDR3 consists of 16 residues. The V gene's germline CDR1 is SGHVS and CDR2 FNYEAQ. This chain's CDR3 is CASGEGLAESSYEQYF. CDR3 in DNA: TGTGCCAGCGGAGAAGGACTAGCGGAGTCCTCCTACGAGCAGTACTTC.

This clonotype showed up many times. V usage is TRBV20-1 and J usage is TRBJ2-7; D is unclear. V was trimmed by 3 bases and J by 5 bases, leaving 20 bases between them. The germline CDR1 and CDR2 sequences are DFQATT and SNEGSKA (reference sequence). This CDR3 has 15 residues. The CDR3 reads CSASPQWGITHEQYF. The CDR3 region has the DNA TGCAGTGCTAGCCCCCAGTGGGGAATTACCCACGAGCAGTACTTC.

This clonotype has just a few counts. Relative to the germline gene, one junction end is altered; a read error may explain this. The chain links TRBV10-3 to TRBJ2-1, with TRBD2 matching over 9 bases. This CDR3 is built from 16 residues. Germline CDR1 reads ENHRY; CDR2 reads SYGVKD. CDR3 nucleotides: TGTGCCAGCAGTGTTGCGCGGGAGGGCCTTCGCAATGAGCAGTTCTTC. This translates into CASSVAREGLRNEQFF.

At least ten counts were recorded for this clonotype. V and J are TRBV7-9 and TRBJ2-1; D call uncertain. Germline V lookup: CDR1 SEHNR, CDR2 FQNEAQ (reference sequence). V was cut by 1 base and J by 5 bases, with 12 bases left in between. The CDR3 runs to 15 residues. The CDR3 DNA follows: TGTGCCAGCAGCTTAGTATCCCGAGCTCACAATGAGCAGTTCTTC. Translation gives CASSLVSRAHNEQFF.

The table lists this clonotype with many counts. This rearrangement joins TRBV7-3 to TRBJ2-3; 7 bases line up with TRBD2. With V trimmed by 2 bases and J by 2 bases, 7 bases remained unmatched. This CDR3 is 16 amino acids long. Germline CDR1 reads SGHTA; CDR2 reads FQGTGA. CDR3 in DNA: TGTGCCAGCAGCTTATTCCCGGGAGGTATCACAGATACGCAGTATTTT. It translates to CASSLFPGGITDTQYF.

CDR3 DNA sequence: TGTGCCAGCAGCTTATTGGCGGGGGCCGCTTCACCCCTCCACTTT. This translates into CASSLLAGAASPLHF. V usage is TRBV7-9 and J usage is TRBJ1-6; tentative D call: TRBD1 (6 bases). This CDR3 spans 15 amino acids. V was clipped by 2 bases and J by 9 bases, with 14 bases between them. The germline V gene encodes CDR1 SEHNR and CDR2 FQNEAQ (reference sequence).

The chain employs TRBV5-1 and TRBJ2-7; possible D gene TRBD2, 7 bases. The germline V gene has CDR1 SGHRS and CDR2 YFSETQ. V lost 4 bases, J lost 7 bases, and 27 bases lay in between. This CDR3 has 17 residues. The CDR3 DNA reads TGCGCCAGCAGCCCAGGACAGCCACCCCTCCGGGGGGATGAGCAGTACTTC. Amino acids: CASSPGQPPLRGDEQYF.

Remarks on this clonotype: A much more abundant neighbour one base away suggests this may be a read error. CDR3 residues: CASRDKISYNSPLHF. CDR3 in DNA: TGTGCCAGCAGGGACAAGATCTCCTATAATTCACCCCTCCACTTT. This chain joins TRBV12-3 or TRBV12-4 and TRBJ1-6, with D perhaps TRBD1 (5 bases). Trimming left V 6 bases short and J 0 bases short, with 9 bases between. This CDR3 region has 15 residues.

CDR3: CASRTIGRGYTF. The CDR3 bases are TGTGCCAGCAGAACAATAGGACGGGGCTACACCTTC. The genes are TRBV27 and TRBJ1-2; D gene unclear. The V end was cut by 6 bases, the J end by 8 bases, with 13 bases between. This CDR3 contains 12 residues. Germline CDR1 MNHEY, CDR2 SMNVEV (reference sequence).

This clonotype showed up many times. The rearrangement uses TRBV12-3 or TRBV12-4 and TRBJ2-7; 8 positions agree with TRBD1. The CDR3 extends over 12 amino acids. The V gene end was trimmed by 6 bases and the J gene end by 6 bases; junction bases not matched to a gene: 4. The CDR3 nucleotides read TGTGCCAGCAGAGACAGGGGAGCCGAGCAGTACTTC. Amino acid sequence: CASRDRGAEQYF.

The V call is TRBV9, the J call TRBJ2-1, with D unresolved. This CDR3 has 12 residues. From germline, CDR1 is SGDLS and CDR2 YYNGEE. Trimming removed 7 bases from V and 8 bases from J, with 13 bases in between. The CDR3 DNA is TGTGCCAGCTCTCGCGTATTACATGAGCAGTTCTTC. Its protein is CASSRVLHEQFF.

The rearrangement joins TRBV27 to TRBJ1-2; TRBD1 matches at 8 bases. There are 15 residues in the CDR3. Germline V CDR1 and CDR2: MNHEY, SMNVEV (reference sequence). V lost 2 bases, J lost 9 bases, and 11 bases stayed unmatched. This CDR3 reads CASSLRFSGGASYTF. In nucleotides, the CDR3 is TGTGCCAGCAGTTTAAGGTTTTCAGGGGGCGCGAGCTACACCTTC.

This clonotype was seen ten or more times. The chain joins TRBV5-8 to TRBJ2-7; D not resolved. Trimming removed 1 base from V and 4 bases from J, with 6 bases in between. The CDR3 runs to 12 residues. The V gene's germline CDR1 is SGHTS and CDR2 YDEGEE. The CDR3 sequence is CASSLPPYEQYF. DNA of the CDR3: TGTGCCAGCAGCTTGCCCCCTTACGAGCAGTACTTC.

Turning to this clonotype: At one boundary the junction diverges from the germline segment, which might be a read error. CDR3 sequence (DNA): TGTGCCTGCAGCGTAGAGGCAGGGACGGGCCATGGCTACACCTTC. Protein product: CACSVEAGTGHGYTF. The rearrangement joins TRBV9 to TRBJ1-2, with a tentative D call TRBD1 (5 bases). The germline V gene encodes CDR1 SGDLS and CDR2 YYNGEE. The CDR3 runs 15 residues.

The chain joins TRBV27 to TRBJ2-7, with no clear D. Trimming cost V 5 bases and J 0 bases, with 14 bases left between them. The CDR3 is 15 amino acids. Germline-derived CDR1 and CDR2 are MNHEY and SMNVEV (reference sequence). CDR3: CASSPAGGTSYEQYF. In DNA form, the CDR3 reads TGTGCCAGCAGTCCAGCTGGTGGCACCTCCTACGAGCAGTACTTC.

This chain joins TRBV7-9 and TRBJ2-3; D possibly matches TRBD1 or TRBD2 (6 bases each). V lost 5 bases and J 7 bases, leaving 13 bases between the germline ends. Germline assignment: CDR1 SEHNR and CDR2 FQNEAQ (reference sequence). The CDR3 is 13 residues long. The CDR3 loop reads CASSVQGGHTQYF. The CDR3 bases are TGTGCCAGCAGCGTACAGGGAGGACATACGCAGTATTTT.

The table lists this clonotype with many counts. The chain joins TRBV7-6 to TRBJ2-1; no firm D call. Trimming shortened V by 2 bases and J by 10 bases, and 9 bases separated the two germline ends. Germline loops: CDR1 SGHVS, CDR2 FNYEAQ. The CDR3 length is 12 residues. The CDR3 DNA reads TGTGCCAGCAGCTTATCTAGTAACGAGCAGTTCTTC. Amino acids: CASSLSSNEQFF.

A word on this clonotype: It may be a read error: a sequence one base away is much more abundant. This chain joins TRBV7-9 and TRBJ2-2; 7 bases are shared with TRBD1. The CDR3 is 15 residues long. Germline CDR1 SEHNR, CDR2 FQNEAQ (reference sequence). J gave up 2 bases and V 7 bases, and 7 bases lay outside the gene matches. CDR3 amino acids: CASTIDRANTGELFF. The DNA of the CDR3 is TGTGCCAGCACCATAGACAGGGCCAACACCGGGGAGCTGTTTTTT.

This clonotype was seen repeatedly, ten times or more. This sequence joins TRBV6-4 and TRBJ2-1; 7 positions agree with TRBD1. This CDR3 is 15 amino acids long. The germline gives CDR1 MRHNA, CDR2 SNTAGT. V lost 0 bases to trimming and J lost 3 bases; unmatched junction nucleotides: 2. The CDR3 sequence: CASSDSGQDYNEQFF. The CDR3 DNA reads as TGTGCCAGCAGTGACTCAGGACAGGACTACAATGAGCAGTTCTTC.

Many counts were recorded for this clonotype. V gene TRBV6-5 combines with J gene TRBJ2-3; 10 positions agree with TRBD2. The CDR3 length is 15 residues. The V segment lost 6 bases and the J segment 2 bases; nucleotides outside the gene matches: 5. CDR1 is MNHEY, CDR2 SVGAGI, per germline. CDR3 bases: TGTGCCAGCAGGATAGCGGGGGGCCACACAGATACGCAGTATTTT. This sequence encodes CASRIAGGHTDTQYF.

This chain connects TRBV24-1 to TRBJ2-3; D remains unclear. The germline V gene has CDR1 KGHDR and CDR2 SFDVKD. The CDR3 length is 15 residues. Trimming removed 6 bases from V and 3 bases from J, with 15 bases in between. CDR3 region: CATSLFGRATDTQYF. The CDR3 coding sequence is TGTGCCACCAGTTTATTCGGACGGGCAACAGATACGCAGTATTTT.

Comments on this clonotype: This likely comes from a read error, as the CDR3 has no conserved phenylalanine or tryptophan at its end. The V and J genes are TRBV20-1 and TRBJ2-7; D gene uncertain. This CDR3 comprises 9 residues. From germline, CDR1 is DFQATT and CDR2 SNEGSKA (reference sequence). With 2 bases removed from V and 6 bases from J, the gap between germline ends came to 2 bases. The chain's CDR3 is CSARSEQYL. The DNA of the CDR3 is TGCAGTGCTAGAAGCGAGCAGTACCTC.